The 15 T cell receptor beta chains in this list originate from one sample, sequenced in a study of regulatory T cells in long-lasting Graves disease (dated by TCRdb to about 2021). Library construction relied on multiplex PCR. Data came from an Illumina HiSeq 4000. TCR beta libraries were built with iRepertoire HTBI primers and Arm-PCR amplification of CDR3 regions. Through fastp at Q25 and MiXCR, TCRdb rebuilt clones from the public reads, retaining in-frame beta chains. Each CDR3 protein appears once, grouped with its most common genes and DNA. Present in this sample are 390,000 or so distinct CDR3 sequences, about 10% of which were seen just once. Under 20% of the sample lies in the top ten. Per the publication, the time point label means: newly diagnosed GD, antithyroid drugs for less than 3 months. RNA was extracted from PBMCs in TRIzol for both TCR sequencing and RNA sequencing. These same data were also listed under a study on T cells in Graves' hyperthyroidism and ophthalmopathy.

Here the sequenced sample was peripheral blood mononuclear cells (PBMCs), taken at new diagnosis, from a patient treated with antithyroid drugs. Receptor source: a woman under 30 with Graves disease. Donor details come from another sample of the same person, matched by shared clones.

In nucleotides, the CDR3 is TGTGCCAGCTCACCGCTAGTGACAGGACAGCCTTTTCCGGGCTACACCTTC. Amino acids: CASSPLVTGQPFPGYTF. The chain has TRBV18 and TRBJ1-2; D might be TRBD1 (6 bases). The CDR3 has 17 amino acids. The germline CDR1 and CDR2 sequences are KGHSH and LQKENI. The V gene lost 3 bases and the J gene lost 8 bases, with 25 bases spanning the gap.

This clonotype has ten or more counts. The chain carries TRBV20-1 and TRBJ1-4; 8 bases fit TRBD1. Germline loops: CDR1 DFQATT, CDR2 SNEGSKA (reference sequence). J was trimmed by 5 bases and V by 5 bases; bases with no gene match: 4. The CDR3 contains 13 residues. The CDR3 reads CSAQQGGNEKLFF. Written as DNA, the CDR3 is TGCAGTGCTCAACAGGGGGGAAATGAAAAACTGTTTTTT.

The sample holds many counts of this clonotype. V usage is TRBV4-1 and J usage is TRBJ1-5; 7 bases match TRBD1. Germline values: CDR1 MGHRA, CDR2 YSYEKL. Germline trimming cut 3 bases from V and 5 bases from J; bases unmatched to any gene: 7. This CDR3 region has 15 residues. The CDR3: CASSHQGGSHQPQHF. In DNA, the CDR3 is TGCGCCAGCAGCCATCAGGGGGGAAGTCATCAGCCCCAGCATTTT.

This clonotype was found a few times. This rearrangement joins TRBV5-1 to TRBJ2-5; a possible D gene is TRBD1 (5 bases). Trimming took 7 bases from V and 2 from J, leaving 15 bases between them. Germline lookup yields CDR1 SGHRS and CDR2 YFSETQ. The CDR3 has 14 amino acids. The CDR3 DNA reads as TGCGCCAGCTTCGACTTGTCAGGGCAAGAGACCCAGTACTTC. Protein product: CASFDLSGQETQYF. Complete variable domain (other parts from reference TRBV5-1 and TRBJ2-5): KAGVTQTPRYLIKTRGQQVTLSCSPISGHRSVSWYQQTPGQGLQFLFEYFSETQRNKGNFPGRFSGRQFSNSRSEMNVSTLELGDSALYLCASFDLSGQETQYFGPGTRLLVL.

This clonotype was recorded many times. The J gene is TRBJ2-3, the V gene TRBV2; D is uncertain. This CDR3 region has 14 residues. Germline lookup yields CDR1 SNHLY and CDR2 FYNNEI. Between the trimmed V and J ends, which lost 1 base and 6 bases, there was a span of 11 bases. The CDR3 sequence is CASSEGLPMDTQYF. Here the CDR3 DNA reads TGTGCCAGCAGTGAAGGGCTCCCTATGGATACGCAGTATTTT.

This clonotype was found many times. V usage is TRBV7-3 and J usage is TRBJ2-1; D call uncertain. With 0 bases removed from V and 5 bases from J, the gap between germline ends came to 5 bases. This CDR3 is 13 amino acids long. Germline V gene data show CDR1 as SGHTA and CDR2 as FQGTGA. This CDR3 reads CASSLTSHNEQFF. The CDR3 coding sequence is TGTGCCAGCAGCTTAACTAGCCACAATGAGCAGTTCTTC. Full variable domain (missing parts from reference TRBV7-3 and TRBJ2-1): GAGVSQTPSNKVTEKGKYVELRCDPISGHTALYWYRQSLGQGPEFLIYFQGTGAADDSGLPNDRFFAVRPEGSVSTLKIQRTERGDSAVYLCASSLTSHNEQFFGPGTRLTVL.

There are many counts of this clonotype. The gene calls are TRBV5-1 and TRBJ2-1, with a tentative D call TRBD2 (5 bases). The CDR3 covers 16 residues. The V gene's germline CDR1 is SGHRS and CDR2 YFSETQ. V dropped 1 base and J dropped 5 bases, with 16 bases sitting between them. The CDR3 loop is CASSLLLSGANNEQFF. In DNA form, the CDR3 reads TGCGCCAGCAGCTTGTTGTTAAGCGGTGCCAACAATGAGCAGTTCTTC.

This clonotype showed up many times. This chain uses TRBV9 with TRBJ1-3; D remains ambiguous. V was cut by 0 bases and J by 0 bases, with 7 bases left in between. This CDR3 comprises 15 residues. CDR1 is SGDLS, CDR2 YYNGEE, per germline. For the CDR3, the DNA is TGTGCCAGCAGCGTAGGAGTGAGCTCTGGAAACACCATATATTTT. Translated, it gives CASSVGVSSGNTIYF.

This chain joins TRBV2 and TRBJ1-2; D might be TRBD1 (6 bases). The V gene lost 8 bases and the J gene lost 4 bases, with 14 bases spanning the gap. The germline V gene encodes CDR1 SNHLY and CDR2 FYNNEI. The CDR3 length is 13 residues. The CDR3 protein is CASPGQSVYGYTF. CDR3 DNA: TGTGCCAGCCCCGGACAGAGCGTCTATGGCTACACCTTC.

This clonotype has at least ten counts. This chain links TRBV20-1 with TRBJ2-1; D is possibly TRBD1 (5 bases). V lost 4 bases to trimming and J lost 3 bases, with 10 bases between them. CDR3 length: 13 residues. Germline CDR1 is DFQATT and CDR2 is SNEGSKA (reference sequence). CDR3 amino acids: CSATRTNYNEQFF. CDR3 nucleotide sequence: TGCAGTGCTACCAGGACAAACTACAATGAGCAGTTCTTC.

V and J are TRBV25-1 and TRBJ2-3; D is unresolved. V lost 1 base to trimming and J lost 2 bases, with 7 bases between them. Germline CDR1 MGHDK, CDR2 SYGVNS. This CDR3 region has 14 residues. The CDR3 loop is CASSEFTATDTQYF. The CDR3 DNA sequence: TGTGCCAGCAGTGAATTTACGGCCACAGATACGCAGTATTTT.

This clonotype was counted ten times or more. V and J are TRBV11-2 and TRBJ2-2, with D uncertain. Trimming removed 5 bases at V and 1 base at J, with 11 bases between. CDR1 and CDR2 (germline): SGHAT, FQNNGV. The CDR3 runs 15 residues. CDR3: CASSPLRVNTGELFF. The CDR3 coding sequence is TGTGCCAGCAGCCCCCTTCGGGTGAACACCGGGGAGCTGTTTTTT.

The CDR3 sequence: CATSPSSGGGETQYF. CDR3 nucleotide sequence: TGTGCCACCTCCCCCTCCAGCGGGGGGGGGGAGACCCAGTACTTC. The rearrangement links TRBV4-2 to TRBJ2-5; 10 bases line up with TRBD2. J was trimmed by 5 bases and V by 10 bases; bases with no gene match: 13. CDR3 length: 15 amino acids. CDR1 and CDR2 from the germline V gene are LGHNA and YNFKEQ.

This rearrangement joins TRBV6-5 to TRBJ2-7; maybe TRBD1 (5 bases). The CDR3 is 16 residues long. Germline lookup yields CDR1 MNHEY and CDR2 SVGAGI. The V and J ends lost 4 bases and 7 bases respectively, with 23 bases between them. The CDR3 sequence: CASSWNPDSWRREQYF. The CDR3 DNA sequence: TGTGCCAGCAGTTGGAACCCCGACAGTTGGCGCAGGGAGCAGTACTTC.

This clonotype has a single count. This sequence may be a read error, since a much larger clone differs from it by one base. This chain joins TRBV28 and TRBJ2-6; D is possibly TRBD1 (6 bases). This CDR3 is 15 amino acids long. Germline V gene lookup returns CDR1 MDHEN and CDR2 SYDVKM. Trimming left V 7 bases short and J 4 bases short, with 14 bases between. The CDR3 sequence is CASIITGPGANVLTF. The CDR3 DNA sequence: TGTGCCAGCATTATTACAGGGCCCGGGGCCAACGTCCTGACTTTC.